These T cell receptor beta chains were read from a single sample in a study of T cell responses to AZD1222 COVID-19 vaccine. The assay was immunoSEQ multiplex PCR, and TCRdb's table has in-frame clones only and misses some. The table shows 85,000 to 110,000 clones, with 88% occurring only once. Sequences were derived from peripheral blood, sampled on day 0 of AZD1222 vaccination. The receptors come from an adult in good health. CDR3s include the opening cysteine and the closing phenylalanine or tryptophan. Each record gives: CDR3 length, J gene, D gene, clone size, V gene, CDR3 protein, CDR3 DNA. D genes are given only for firm matches. Part of the rows lack a size; the others show once, few, many or a class for expanded clones.

15 TRBJ1-2 - - TRBV5-5 CASSFLSGFNYGYTF TGTGCCAGCAGCTTCTTGTCCGGTTTTAACTATGGCTACACCTTC
13 TRBJ1-5 - - TRBV12-3/TRBV12-4 CASSGSGEKPQHF TGTGCCAGCAGCGGGAGTGGGGAAAAACCCCAGCATTTT
15 TRBJ2-5 TRBD2 few TRBV2 CASSEGSGGRKTQYF TGTGCCAGCAGTGAGGGTAGCGGGGGGCGTAAGACCCAGTACTTC
16 TRBJ2-2 - - TRBV4-2 CASRPGASVSTGELFF TGTGCCAGCAGGCCCGGGGCTAGCGTCTCCACCGGGGAGCTGTTTTTT
14 TRBJ2-7 TRBD1 - TRBV5-4 CASSSRDRDHEQYF TGTGCCAGCAGCTCGCGGGACAGGGACCACGAGCAGTACTTC
15 TRBJ2-5 - - TRBV6-5 CASSYGTEYQETQYF TGTGCCAGCAGTTACGGGACCGAGTACCAAGAGACCCAGTACTTC
19 TRBJ2-7 - - TRBV3-1/TRBV3-2 CASSQDKGRATASSYEQYF TGTGCCAGCAGCCAAGATAAGGGACGGGCCACAGCTAGCTCCTACGAGCAGTACTTC
15 TRBJ1-2 - once TRBV18 CASSLREDGLEGYTF TGTGCCAGCTCACTCCGCGAGGACGGCCTGGAGGGCTACACCTTC
11 TRBJ1-1 - - TRBV6-5 CASTMNTEAFF TGTGCCAGCACTATGAACACTGAAGCTTTCTTT
16 TRBJ2-7 TRBD2 - TRBV7-6 CASSLELAVSSYEQYF TGTGCCAGCAGTTTAGAACTAGCGGTCAGCTCCTACGAGCAGTACTTC
13 TRBJ2-1 - - TRBV12-3/TRBV12-4 CASSLALTGEQFF TGTGCCAGCAGTTTAGCGCTGACAGGCGAGCAGTTCTTC
14 TRBJ1-4 TRBD1 - TRBV7-6 CASSAGTVDEKLFF TGTGCCAGCAGCGCCGGGACAGTAGATGAAAAACTGTTTTTT
18 TRBJ1-5 - - TRBV6-2/TRBV6-3 CASSLRDGWEGENQPQHF TGTGCCAGCAGTCTACGGGACGGATGGGAAGGAGAAAATCAGCCCCAGCATTTT
14 TRBJ1-3 - once TRBV9 CASSPPVGGNTIYF TGTGCCAGCAGCCCCCCAGTGGGAGGAAACACCATATATTTT
14 TRBJ2-5 - once TRBV5-4 CASSPTQSQETQYF TGTGCCAGCAGTCCCACTCAGAGCCAAGAGACCCAGTACTTC
14 TRBJ2-7 TRBD1 - TRBV18 CASFTRDSSYEQYF TGTGCCAGCTTCACCCGGGACAGCTCCTACGAGCAGTACTTC
14 TRBJ1-5 TRBD1 - TRBV19 CASRDRVGNQPQHF TGTGCCAGTAGGGACAGGGTGGGCAATCAGCCCCAGCATTTT
16 TRBJ2-5 TRBD2 - TRBV5-1 CASSLATRGAGETQYF TGCGCCAGCAGCTTGGCCACGCGGGGGGCCGGGGAGACCCAGTACTTC
16 TRBJ2-3 - - TRBV21-1 CASSKRSQDYTDTQYF TGTGCCAGCAGCAAACGCTCTCAGGATTACACAGATACGCAGTATTTT
13 TRBJ2-1 - - TRBV4-1 CASSHTPAGEQFF TGCGCCAGCAGCCACACCCCCGCCGGTGAGCAGTTCTTC
16 TRBJ2-5 TRBD2 - TRBV2 CASSDYGLAGEETQYF TGTGCCAGCAGTGATTATGGACTAGCGGGGGAAGAGACCCAGTACTTC
16 TRBJ1-2 TRBD1 - TRBV27 CASSSTGTGINYGYTF TGTGCCAGCAGTTCGACCGGGACAGGGATTAACTATGGCTACACCTTC
15 TRBJ2-5 TRBD1 - TRBV7-9 CASSLDRGNQETQYF TGTGCCAGCAGCTTAGACAGGGGAAATCAAGAGACCCAGTACTTC
16 TRBJ2-2 - once TRBV5-4 CASSPLAIANTGELFF TGTGCCAGCAGCCCCCTAGCTATTGCGAACACCGGGGAGCTGTTTTTT
12 TRBJ2-7 TRBD2 once TRBV19 CASSAGGYEQYF TGTGCCAGTAGTGCGGGGGGATACGAGCAGTACTTC
14 TRBJ2-7 - - TRBV18 CASSPRTDSYEQYF TGTGCCAGCTCACCAAGGACCGATTCCTACGAGCAGTACTTC
16 TRBJ2-2 - - TRBV7-9 CASSLTGTANTGELFF TGTGCCAGCAGCTTAACAGGGACGGCGAACACCGGGGAGCTGTTTTTT
17 TRBJ2-7 TRBD1 - TRBV4-3 CASSQDLRYRGALEQYF TGCGCCAGCAGCCAAGATCTGAGGTACAGGGGGGCCCTCGAGCAGTACTTC
14 TRBJ1-5 - - TRBV27 CASSPRQGNQPQHF TGTGCCAGCAGTCCTCGACAGGGCAATCAGCCCCAGCATTTT
14 TRBJ2-7 - - TRBV18 CASSPTPMGAEQYF TGTGCCAGCTCACCTACCCCAATGGGGGCGGAGCAGTACTTC
14 TRBJ2-3 - - TRBV2 CASKGGIRADTQYF TGTGCCAGCAAGGGGGGTATCAGGGCAGATACGCAGTATTTT
15 TRBJ1-3 TRBD1 - TRBV6-5 CASSLSQGAGNTIYF TGTGCCAGCAGTTTATCACAGGGGGCTGGAAACACCATATATTTT
14 TRBJ2-7 TRBD1 - TRBV3-1/TRBV3-2 CASSWARGRSEQYF TGTGCCAGCAGCTGGGCGAGGGGGCGAAGCGAGCAGTACTTC
14 TRBJ2-7 - - TRBV9 CASSGKDSSYEQYF TGTGCCAGCAGCGGTAAAGACAGTTCCTACGAGCAGTACTTC
18 TRBJ1-1 TRBD1 - TRBV19 CASSVPFGTGGRGTEAFF TGTGCCAGTAGTGTTCCTTTCGGGACAGGGGGCCGGGGGACTGAAGCTTTCTTT
15 TRBJ1-1 - once TRBV6-5 CASSLSPGIWTEAFF TGTGCCAGCAGTTTATCCCCGGGAATATGGACTGAAGCTTTCTTT
13 TRBJ2-2 - - TRBV7-2 CASRPPRDGELFF TGTGCCAGCAGACCACCCCGGGACGGGGAGCTGTTTTTT
12 TRBJ2-3 - - TRBV7-9 CASSQGTDTQYF TGTGCCAGCAGCCAGGGCACAGATACGCAGTATTTT
12 TRBJ1-1 - - TRBV6-2/TRBV6-3 CASSYREAEAFF TGTGCCAGCAGTTACCGAGAGGCTGAAGCTTTCTTT
17 TRBJ1-1 TRBD1 - TRBV18 CASSPPGRGLGGTEAFF TGTGCCAGCTCACCACCGGGCAGGGGGCTAGGAGGCACTGAAGCTTTCTTT
15 TRBJ1-3 TRBD1 - TRBV27 CASRLQGQSGNTIYF TGTGCCAGCCGATTACAGGGGCAATCTGGAAACACCATATATTTT
15 TRBJ2-7 TRBD1 - TRBV28 CASNRYRQGASEQYF TGTGCCAGCAACCGATACCGACAGGGGGCGAGTGAGCAGTACTTC
14 TRBJ1-2 - - TRBV24-1 CATADMSGVGGYTF TGTGCCACCGCTGATATGTCCGGAGTCGGGGGCTACACCTTC
13 TRBJ1-1 - - TRBV30 CAWSVGSTTEAFF TGTGCCTGGAGTGTAGGTTCGACCACTGAAGCTTTCTTT
16 TRBJ2-3 TRBD2 - TRBV18 CASSPNSGFSTDTQYF TGTGCCAGCTCACCCAATAGCGGGTTTAGCACAGATACGCAGTATTTT
13 TRBJ1-1 - - TRBV18 CASSPDGNTEAFF TGTGCCAGCTCACCAGACGGGAACACTGAAGCTTTCTTT
16 TRBJ2-7 TRBD2 - TRBV7-9 CASSRRRLAGGYEQYF TGTGCCAGCAGCCGCCGACGACTAGCGGGGGGTTACGAGCAGTACTTC
14 TRBJ1-1 - - TRBV5-8 CASSFGRGNTEAFF TGTGCCAGCAGCTTCGGACGGGGGAACACTGAAGCTTTCTTT
15 TRBJ1-6 - - TRBV4-3 CASSQDALPNSPLHF TGCGCCAGCAGCCAAGATGCCCTTCCGAATTCACCCCTCCACTTT
16 TRBJ2-3 TRBD2 - TRBV15 CATSSGAAGGTDTQYF TGTGCCACCAGCAGTGGGGCGGCGGGGGGCACAGATACGCAGTATTTT
16 TRBJ2-3 - - TRBV9 CASSVDSRASTDTQYF TGTGCCAGCAGCGTAGACTCGCGGGCCAGCACAGATACGCAGTATTTT
12 TRBJ2-5 - - TRBV9 CASSAQGETQYF TGTGCCAGCAGCGCGCAAGGGGAGACCCAGTACTTC
12 TRBJ1-3 - - TRBV12-5 CASASTGNTIYF TGTGCTAGTGCGTCCACTGGAAACACCATATATTTT